The 29 T cell receptor beta chains in this list originate from one sample, sequenced in a study of blood T cell repertoires in COVID-19. Clones were sequenced by immunoSEQ multiplex PCR, and TCRdb holds only the in-frame ones, with some missing. The data contain about 230,000 clones, 88% of them seen just once; the ten biggest clones take up over 2%. What was sequenced was PBMCs or T cells enriched from blood (not recorded which). These receptors all come from a woman between 40 and 50 years old with acute COVID-19.

The J gene is TRBJ2-5, the V gene TRBV5-8, with 10 bases fitting TRBD1. Germline V gene data show CDR1 as SGHTS and CDR2 as YDEGEE. The CDR3 sequence is 16 residues long. J was trimmed by 2 bases and V by 4 bases; bases with no gene match: 8. The CDR3 bases are TGTGCCAGCAGCAATTCCGGGACAGGGGAACAAGAGACCCAGTACTTC. As protein: CASSNSGTGEQETQYF.

This chain links TRBV5-6 with TRBJ2-7; the D gene is possibly TRBD1 (7 bases). Germline CDR1 is SGHDT and CDR2 is YYEEEE. V was clipped by 4 bases and J by 0 bases, with 17 bases between them. The CDR3 covers 16 residues. The DNA for the CDR3 is TGTGCCAGCAGCGCGGGACAGCTCCAAAGCTCCTACGAGCAGTACGTC. It specifies CASSAGQLQSSYEQYV.

The chain uses TRBV29-1 and TRBJ1-1; D perhaps matches TRBD1 (6 bases). The CDR3 totals 13 residues. In germline, CDR1 is SQVTM, CDR2 ANQGSEA. Trimming left V 4 bases short and J 6 bases short, with 15 bases between. The CDR3 sequence is CSVVPGVPSEAFF. The CDR3 DNA reads as TGCAGCGTTGTGCCAGGGGTTCCCTCTGAAGCTTTCTTT.

The gene calls are TRBV13 and TRBJ2-1; 10 bases are a match to TRBD2. Germline values: CDR1 PRHDT, CDR2 FYEKMQ (reference sequence). The CDR3 loop spans 17 amino acids. J was trimmed by 10 bases and V by 5 bases; bases with no gene match: 17. The CDR3 bases are TGTGCCAGCAGCCAACCACCCCATAGCGGGGGGTTCTTGGAGCAGTTCTTC. It specifies CASSQPPHSGGFLEQFF.

The V call is TRBV28, the J call TRBJ1-3; 8 bases align to TRBD1. The CDR3 extends over 18 amino acids. With 4 bases clipped from V and 2 bases from J, the junction kept 13 bases outside the gene matches. The V gene's germline CDR1 is MDHEN and CDR2 SYDVKM. This CDR3 is CASSSINLQGVAGNTIYF. Written as DNA, the CDR3 is TGTGCCAGCAGTTCCATAAACCTACAGGGGGTAGCTGGAAACACCATATATTTT.

DNA of the CDR3: TGTGCCAGCAGCCTAGGAGGCTCTGGAAACACCATATATTTT. It translates to CASSLGGSGNTIYF. The chain joins TRBV9 to TRBJ1-3, with D unresolved. The germline V gene encodes CDR1 SGDLS and CDR2 YYNGEE. Deletions cut 4 bases from V and 0 bases from J, with 8 bases between. CDR3 length: 14 residues. Filled out from reference TRBV9 and TRBJ1-3, the complete variable domain reads DSGVTQTPKHLITATGQRVTLRCSPRSGDLSVYWYQQSLDQGLQFLIQYYNGEERAKGNILERFSAQQFPDLHSELNLSSLELGDSALYFCASSLGGSGNTIYFGEGSWLTVV.

The CDR3: CASTGTGGGNTIYF. DNA of the CDR3: TGTGCCAGCACCGGGACAGGGGGCGGAAACACCATATATTTT. The genes are TRBV2 and TRBJ1-3, with 12 positions matching TRBD1. Losses at the gene ends were 7 bases for V and 4 bases for J; bases not matched to a gene: 2. The CDR3 is made up of 14 amino acids. In germline, CDR1 is SNHLY, CDR2 FYNNEI. The whole variable domain, remainder taken from reference TRBV2 and TRBJ1-3, is EPEVTQTPSHQVTQMGQEVILRCVPISNHLYFYWYRQILGQKVEFLVSFYNNEISEKSEIFDDQFSVERPDGSNFTLKIRSTKLEDSAMYFCASTGTGGGNTIYFGEGSWLTVV.

The chain links TRBV3-1 (or the pseudogene TRBV3-2) to TRBJ2-7, with a tentative D call TRBD1 (5 bases). CDR3 size: 15 residues. V was cut by 1 base and J by 4 bases, with 14 bases left in between. CDR1 is LGHDT and CDR2 is YNNKEL in the germline V gene (reference sequence). The DNA for the CDR3 is TGTGCCAGCAGCCAAGCCAGAAACAGGTGGTACGAGCAGTACGTC. Its translation is CASSQARNRWYEQYV.

This clone showed up just once. This chain uses TRBV27 with TRBJ1-2, with 8 bases matching TRBD1. This CDR3 contains 16 residues. After removal of 6 bases from V and 5 bases from J, the junction contained 14 bases not matched to a gene. Germline V gene lookup returns CDR1 MNHEY and CDR2 SMNVEV (reference sequence). The CDR3 bases are TGTGCCAGCAGGCCGAATCCGGGACAGGACCCGTATGGCTACACCTTC. Translated, it gives CASRPNPGQDPYGYTF.

The chain carries TRBV6-5 and TRBJ2-5; D is perhaps TRBD2 (6 bases). This CDR3 comprises 15 residues. The V gene's germline CDR1 is MNHEY and CDR2 SVGAGI. V lost 2 bases to trimming and J lost 5 bases, with 15 bases between them. The DNA of the CDR3 is TGTGCCAGCAGTTACCTGGGGACTGAGGGGGAGACCCAGTACTTC. This gives the protein CASSYLGTEGETQYF.

The rearrangement joins TRBV5-4 to TRBJ2-7; TRBD1 matches at 7 bases. V shed 0 bases, J shed 2 bases, and the junction held 8 bases outside the gene matches. CDR1 and CDR2 from the germline V gene are SGHNT and YYREEE (reference sequence). This CDR3 spans 16 amino acids. The CDR3 bases are TGTGCCAGCAGCTTGGGACCAGGGGGTCCCACCTACGAGCAGTACTTC. This gives the protein CASSLGPGGPTYEQYF.

This clone was seen only a few times. The V call is TRBV18, the J call TRBJ1-1; 8 positions match TRBD1. Germline CDR1 reads KGHSH; CDR2 reads LQKENI. The V and J ends lost 3 bases and 6 bases, in that order; junction bases with no gene match: 9. This CDR3 has 15 amino acids. The CDR3 bases are TGTGCCAGCTCACCCATACAGGGGGGTAGCGCTGAAGCTTTCTTT. Its protein is CASSPIQGGSAEAFF.

This sequence joins TRBV6-5 and TRBJ1-5; 9 nucleotides match TRBD1. The CDR3 covers 15 residues. V lost 6 bases, J lost 6 bases, and 9 bases stayed unmatched. Germline-derived CDR1 and CDR2 are MNHEY and SVGAGI. CDR3 coding DNA: TGTGCCAGCAGGTACAGGGGGCGCGACAGTCAGCCCCAGCATTTT. It specifies CASRYRGRDSQPQHF.

The chain combines TRBV7-2 with TRBJ1-1, with TRBD1 matching over 7 bases. The CDR3 totals 16 residues. The junction had 8 bases not matched to a gene; V was cut back by 4 bases and J by 0 bases. CDR1 is SGHTA and CDR2 is FQGNSA in the germline V gene. The CDR3 DNA reads TGTGCCAGCAGCTCACAACCGACAGGGCTGAACACTGAAGCTTTCTTT. Translating it yields CASSSQPTGLNTEAFF.

V is TRBV12-3 or TRBV12-4 and J is TRBJ1-2; no reliable D call. The V and J ends lost 3 bases and 2 bases respectively, with 7 bases between them. This CDR3 region has 13 residues. CDR3 in amino acids: CASSLRSNYGYTF. The CDR3 DNA reads as TGTGCCAGCAGTTTGAGGTCCAACTATGGCTACACCTTC.

CDR3 DNA sequence: TGTGCCAGCAGTGGAGATACAGGGCCCATCAACACTGAAGCTTTCTTT. It translates to CASSGDTGPINTEAFF. The chain couples TRBV25-1 to TRBJ1-1; a weak D match, TRBD1 (6 bases). The CDR3 spans 16 residues. Germline values: CDR1 MGHDK, CDR2 SYGVNS. The germline V and J ends were trimmed by 4 bases and 2 bases, with 17 bases remaining between them.

V is TRBV5-1 and J is TRBJ2-5, with D tentatively TRBD2 (5 bases). The germline gives CDR1 SGHRS, CDR2 YFSETQ. The CDR3 has 15 residues. Trimming removed 4 bases from V and 5 bases from J, with 18 bases in between. The CDR3 nucleotides read TGCGCCAGCAGCGATCGACTGGGGAGATCGGAGACCCAGTACTTC. Amino acids: CASSDRLGRSETQYF.

J is TRBJ1-5 and V is TRBV30; no definite D call. V dropped 0 bases and J dropped 7 bases, with 7 bases sitting between them. CDR1 and CDR2 (germline): GTSNPN, SVGIG (reference sequence). The CDR3 has 12 residues. The CDR3 nucleotides are TGTGCCTGGAGTGTACCGGGACAGCCCCAGCATTTT. This encodes CAWSVPGQPQHF. The complete variable domain, with remaining parts taken from reference TRBV30 and TRBJ1-5, reads SQTIHQWPATLVQPVGSPLSLECTVEGTSNPNLYWYRQAAGRGLQLLFYSVGIGQISSEVPQNLSASRPQDRQFILSSKKLLLSDSGFYLCAWSVPGQPQHFGDGTRLSIL.

The J gene is TRBJ2-5, the V gene TRBV19; the match to TRBD1 covers 10 bases. Germline-derived CDR1 and CDR2 are LNHDA and SQIVND (reference sequence). This CDR3 is 15 amino acids long. The junction had 4 bases not matched to a gene; V was cut back by 4 bases and J by 2 bases. The chain's CDR3 is CASSSLGQGQETQYF. CDR3 DNA: TGTGCCAGTAGTAGCCTGGGACAGGGGCAAGAGACCCAGTACTTC.

The CDR3 DNA is TGTGCCAGCTCACCTCTAGCGCTGGTAGATACGCAGTATTTT. Translating it yields CASSPLALVDTQYF. This chain connects TRBV18 to TRBJ2-3; weak D call: TRBD2 (6 bases). CDR1 KGHSH and CDR2 LQKENI come from the germline V gene. The CDR3 consists of 14 residues. Between the trimmed V and J ends, which lost 3 bases and 5 bases, there was a span of 12 bases.

The V call is TRBV7-2, the J call TRBJ1-5, with TRBD1 matching 8 bases. With V trimmed by 1 base and J by 0 bases, 5 bases remained unmatched. Germline loops: CDR1 SGHTA, CDR2 FQGNSA. The CDR3 has 17 amino acids. CDR3 sequence: CASSLGTGRYSNQPQHF. For the CDR3, the DNA is TGTGCCAGCAGCTTAGGGACAGGGAGGTATAGCAATCAGCCCCAGCATTTT.

V and J are TRBV4-1 and TRBJ1-4, with 7 bases fitting TRBD1. Trimming cost V 4 bases and J 0 bases; bases outside gene matches: 5. CDR1 is MGHRA, CDR2 YSYEKL, per germline. The CDR3 consists of 16 residues. The CDR3 DNA follows: TGCGCCAGCAGCCCGACAGGGTCAACAACTAATGAAAAACTGTTTTTT. Protein: CASSPTGSTTNEKLFF.

The chain recombines TRBV7-2 with TRBJ2-1, with a possible D match to TRBD1 (6 bases). This CDR3 has 12 amino acids. From germline, CDR1 is SGHTA and CDR2 FQGNSA. Trimming stripped 1 base from V and 11 bases from J, with 9 bases between. The chain's CDR3 is CASSLDREKQFF. The CDR3 DNA follows: TGTGCCAGCAGCTTAGACAGGGAAAAGCAGTTCTTC.

The rearrangement links TRBV7-2 to TRBJ2-2; 8 bases are shared with TRBD1. Germline CDR1 is SGHTA and CDR2 is FQGNSA. This CDR3 is 15 amino acids long. Trimming removed 6 bases from V and 4 bases from J; junction bases left unmatched: 7. The CDR3: CASSKIQGGTGELFF. CDR3 bases: TGTGCCAGCAGTAAGATACAGGGGGGCACCGGGGAGCTGTTTTTT.

This sequence joins TRBV2 and TRBJ1-1; no definite D call. The CDR3 has 14 residues. Trimming took 5 bases from V and 4 from J, leaving 14 bases between them. CDR1 is SNHLY, CDR2 FYNNEI, per germline. CDR3 DNA: TGTGCCAGCAGTTACTATGAACTTAGCACTGAAGCTTTCTTT. This gives the protein CASSYYELSTEAFF.

J is TRBJ2-5 and V is TRBV7-9; perhaps TRBD2 as D (5 bases). CDR3 length equals 13 residues. Germline V gene lookup returns CDR1 SEHNR and CDR2 FQNEAQ (reference sequence). Between the trimmed V and J ends, which lost 3 bases and 7 bases, there was a span of 12 bases. CDR3 DNA: TGTGCCAGCAGCTTCCCGGGCCGGGGGACCCAGTACTTC. Encoded protein: CASSFPGRGTQYF.

The chain is built from TRBV29-1 and TRBJ1-5; 8 bases match TRBD1. This CDR3 is built from 13 residues. Germline values: CDR1 SQVTM, CDR2 ANQGSEA. The J segment lost 7 bases and the V segment lost 1 base, leaving 3 bases of the junction unmatched. CDR3 coding DNA: TGCAGCGTTGAAGGGACAGGGAGCCAGCCCCAGCATTTT. Its protein is CSVEGTGSQPQHF.

The chain couples TRBV5-1 to TRBJ2-3, with a tentative D call TRBD1 (5 bases). The CDR3 is 15 amino acids. V dropped 0 bases and J dropped 0 bases, with 8 bases sitting between them. CDR1 and CDR2 from the germline V gene are SGHRS and YFSETQ. The CDR3 reads CASSLEGRSTDTQYF. In DNA, the CDR3 is TGCGCCAGCAGCTTGGAGGGGCGTAGCACAGATACGCAGTATTTT. Variable domain in full (rest from reference TRBV5-1 and TRBJ2-3): KAGVTQTPRYLIKTRGQQVTLSCSPISGHRSVSWYQQTPGQGLQFLFEYFSETQRNKGNFPGRFSGRQFSNSRSEMNVSTLELGDSALYLCASSLEGRSTDTQYFGPGTRLTVL.

This chain connects TRBV6-6 to TRBJ2-3, with no clear D. Trimming shortened V by 0 bases and J by 5 bases, and 12 bases separated the two germline ends. The CDR3 consists of 15 residues. Germline V gene sequence: CDR1 MNHNY, CDR2 SVGAGI (reference sequence). The CDR3 DNA follows: TGTGCCAGCAGTTACTCGTCGTCCCGAGTAGATACGCAGTATTTT. Protein sequence: CASSYSSSRVDTQYF.